The rows below give T cell receptor beta chains drawn from one sample of a study of cytomegalovirus exposure and HLA in healthy donors. The table came from immunoSEQ multiplex PCR; TCRdb's copy has only in-frame clones and leaves some out. There are some 76,000 clones in the sample; roughly 94% occur only once, and less than 2.5% lies in the top ten. The material sequenced was PBMCs. The receptors here all came from a woman aged 18-29 years in good health and CMV-seronegative. CDR3s include the opening cysteine and the closing phenylalanine or tryptophan. Fields, in order: D gene, V gene, J gene, clone size, CDR3 DNA, CDR3 protein. A D gene is named only where the DNA matches it firmly. A row's size may be missing; if present it is once, few, many or a size class.

d_call: NA; v_call: TRBV2; j_call: TRBJ2-7; clone_size: NA; cdr3_nt: TGTGCCAGCAACCCAGACACCCTCGAGCAGTACTTC; cdr3_aa: CASNPDTLEQYF
d_call: NA; v_call: TRBV6-4; j_call: TRBJ2-3; clone_size: NA; cdr3_nt: TGTGCCAGCAGTGACAGTATCGGGGGGCCCACAGATACGCAGTATTTT; cdr3_aa: CASSDSIGGPTDTQYF
d_call: NA; v_call: TRBV6-1; j_call: TRBJ2-7; clone_size: NA; cdr3_nt: TGTGCCAGCAGTGAAGGGCCGGGACTTCTCCACGAGCAGTACTTC; cdr3_aa: CASSEGPGLLHEQYF
d_call: NA; v_call: TRBV5-1; j_call: TRBJ2-7; clone_size: NA; cdr3_nt: TGCGCCAGCAGCTTGGGGTCCGAGGTCGAGCAGTACTTC; cdr3_aa: CASSLGSEVEQYF
d_call: NA; v_call: TRBV6-1; j_call: TRBJ2-5; clone_size: NA; cdr3_nt: TGTGCCAGCACGACCGGGGGCCAAGAGACCCAGTACTTC; cdr3_aa: CASTTGGQETQYF
d_call: TRBD2; v_call: TRBV6-1; j_call: TRBJ2-2; clone_size: NA; cdr3_nt: TGTGCCAGCAGTGAATCGCTAGCGGGGCGGACCGGGGAGCTGTTTTTT; cdr3_aa: CASSESLAGRTGELFF
d_call: TRBD1; v_call: TRBV7-2; j_call: TRBJ2-6; clone_size: NA; cdr3_nt: TGTGCCAGTGACAGGGGGTGGACTGGGGCCAACGTCCTGACTTTC; cdr3_aa: CASDRGWTGANVLTF
d_call: TRBD1; v_call: TRBV2; j_call: TRBJ1-2; clone_size: NA; cdr3_nt: TGTGCCAGCAGTGAATACAGGGGAAACTATGGCTACACCTTC; cdr3_aa: CASSEYRGNYGYTF
d_call: TRBD2; v_call: TRBV27; j_call: TRBJ2-5; clone_size: NA; cdr3_nt: TGTGCCAGCAGTCCCCGTTCTAGCGGGAGTTGGGAGACCCAGTACTTC; cdr3_aa: CASSPRSSGSWETQYF
d_call: NA; v_call: TRBV23-1; j_call: TRBJ2-2; clone_size: NA; cdr3_nt: TGCGCCAGCAGTCAGGGTGGAGGGACAGCAAACACCGGGGAGCTGTTTTTT; cdr3_aa: CASSQGGGTANTGELFF
d_call: TRBD1; v_call: TRBV5-6; j_call: TRBJ2-1; clone_size: NA; cdr3_nt: TGTGCCAGCAGCCGGGACAGGGCTAATGAGCAGTTCTTC; cdr3_aa: CASSRDRANEQFF
d_call: TRBD1; v_call: TRBV28; j_call: TRBJ2-2; clone_size: NA; cdr3_nt: TGTGCCAGCACCCCGGACAGGGCTAACACCGGGGAGCTGTTTTTT; cdr3_aa: CASTPDRANTGELFF
d_call: NA; v_call: TRBV30; j_call: TRBJ1-2; clone_size: few; cdr3_nt: TGTGCCTGGAGTGTAAAGACGCGGAATGGCTACACCTTC; cdr3_aa: CAWSVKTRNGYTF
d_call: NA; v_call: TRBV14; j_call: TRBJ2-3; clone_size: NA; cdr3_nt: TGTGCCAGCAGCCAATGGACGGGCGGGGACACAGATACGCAGTATTTT; cdr3_aa: CASSQWTGGDTDTQYF
d_call: NA; v_call: TRBV20-1; j_call: TRBJ1-2; clone_size: NA; cdr3_nt: TGCAGTGCACCGGTAGGCTACACCTTC; cdr3_aa: CSAPVGYTF
d_call: NA; v_call: TRBV6-6; j_call: TRBJ1-2; clone_size: NA; cdr3_nt: TGTGCCAGCAGTTACTCGGATCTGGGACTGGACTATGGCTACACCTTC; cdr3_aa: CASSYSDLGLDYGYTF
d_call: TRBD2; v_call: TRBV6-1; j_call: TRBJ2-1; clone_size: NA; cdr3_nt: TGTGCCAGCAGTGAAGCGCGCGGGACTAGCTCCATTAACAATGAGCAGTTCTTC; cdr3_aa: CASSEARGTSSINNEQFF
d_call: TRBD1; v_call: TRBV6-5; j_call: TRBJ1-2; clone_size: NA; cdr3_nt: TGTGCCAGCAGTTATTCGGGCGAGAGGGGGCCCTATGGCTACACCTTC; cdr3_aa: CASSYSGERGPYGYTF
d_call: TRBD2; v_call: TRBV4-1; j_call: TRBJ2-1; clone_size: NA; cdr3_nt: TGCGCCAGCAGCCAAGTTGGACTAGCGGGAGTAGATGAGCAGTTCTTC; cdr3_aa: CASSQVGLAGVDEQFF
d_call: NA; v_call: TRBV6-5; j_call: TRBJ1-1; clone_size: few; cdr3_nt: TGTGCCAGCACCTCGAGGGCTGAAGCTTTCTTT; cdr3_aa: CASTSRAEAFF
d_call: TRBD2; v_call: TRBV5-1; j_call: TRBJ2-7; clone_size: NA; cdr3_nt: TGCGCCAGCAGTTTGCGGGAGGGCTACGAGCAGTACTTC; cdr3_aa: CASSLREGYEQYF
d_call: NA; v_call: TRBV27; j_call: TRBJ1-3; clone_size: NA; cdr3_nt: TGTGCCAGCAGTTCCGGTGGAAACACCATATATTTT; cdr3_aa: CASSSGGNTIYF
d_call: TRBD1; v_call: TRBV27; j_call: TRBJ1-4; clone_size: NA; cdr3_nt: TGTGCCAGCAGTTCCAATCGACAGGGGGCTGGATTGGGTGAAAAACTGTTTTTT; cdr3_aa: CASSSNRQGAGLGEKLFF
d_call: NA; v_call: TRBV18; j_call: TRBJ1-1; clone_size: NA; cdr3_nt: TGTGCCAGCTCACCGAAACAGGGTTCCACTGAAGCTTTCTTT; cdr3_aa: CASSPKQGSTEAFF
d_call: TRBD1; v_call: TRBV6-5; j_call: TRBJ1-5; clone_size: NA; cdr3_nt: TGTGCCAGCAGTCAGCAGGGGGGATCGAGTCAGCCCCAGCATTTT; cdr3_aa: CASSQQGGSSQPQHF
d_call: TRBD2; v_call: TRBV30; j_call: TRBJ2-7; clone_size: once; cdr3_nt: TGTGCCTGGAGTGTACTAGCGGGAACCAACGAGCAGTACTTC; cdr3_aa: CAWSVLAGTNEQYF
d_call: NA; v_call: TRBV29-1; j_call: TRBJ2-2; clone_size: NA; cdr3_nt: TGCAGCGTTAGAGGGGGAAGAGGGGAAGGCACCGGGGAGCTGTTTTTT; cdr3_aa: CSVRGGRGEGTGELFF
d_call: TRBD1; v_call: TRBV23-1; j_call: TRBJ1-2; clone_size: few; cdr3_nt: TGCGCCAGCAGTCGCTGCGACAGGGGGCAAAGTTGTGCTCACACCTTC; cdr3_aa: CASSRCDRGQSCAHTF
d_call: NA; v_call: TRBV5-1; j_call: TRBJ2-3; clone_size: few; cdr3_nt: TGCGCCAGCAGCTTGGCTCGTTACACAGATACGCAGTATTTT; cdr3_aa: CASSLARYTDTQYF
d_call: NA; v_call: TRBV20-1; j_call: TRBJ1-1; clone_size: NA; cdr3_nt: TGCAGTGCTAGAGGAGGGACTGAAGCTTTCTTT; cdr3_aa: CSARGGTEAFF
d_call: NA; v_call: TRBV18; j_call: TRBJ1-3; clone_size: NA; cdr3_nt: TGTGCCAGCTCACCAGTTAGACAGTCTGGAAACACCATATATTTT; cdr3_aa: CASSPVRQSGNTIYF
d_call: NA; v_call: TRBV28; j_call: TRBJ2-7; clone_size: few; cdr3_nt: TGTGCCAGCAAGGAAAGGGGCCCGGTAGGGGAGCAGTACTTC; cdr3_aa: CASKERGPVGEQYF
d_call: TRBD2; v_call: TRBV9; j_call: TRBJ2-2; clone_size: NA; cdr3_nt: TGTGCCAGCAGCGGAAGGACTAGCGGGGGGACAAACACCGGGGAGCTGTTTTTT; cdr3_aa: CASSGRTSGGTNTGELFF
d_call: TRBD1; v_call: TRBV5-1; j_call: TRBJ1-1; clone_size: NA; cdr3_nt: TGCGCCAGCAGCGCAAACAGGGGAGTGAACACTGAAGCTTTCTTT; cdr3_aa: CASSANRGVNTEAFF
d_call: NA; v_call: TRBV10-2; j_call: TRBJ1-5; clone_size: NA; cdr3_nt: TGCGCCAGCACCCTCTCAGGGCCCGGGCCCCAGCATTTT; cdr3_aa: CASTLSGPGPQHF
d_call: NA; v_call: TRBV30; j_call: TRBJ2-7; clone_size: NA; cdr3_nt: TGTGCCTGGAGTGTAAAGGGGTCCCACGAGCAGTACTTC; cdr3_aa: CAWSVKGSHEQYF
d_call: TRBD1; v_call: TRBV11-2; j_call: TRBJ2-7; clone_size: NA; cdr3_nt: TGTGCCAGCAGCTTACAGGGGGCGTACGAGCAGTACTTC; cdr3_aa: CASSLQGAYEQYF
d_call: NA; v_call: TRBV6-5; j_call: TRBJ2-1; clone_size: NA; cdr3_nt: TGTGCCAGCAGTTACGCGGGGAATGAGCAGTTCTTC; cdr3_aa: CASSYAGNEQFF
d_call: NA; v_call: TRBV7-8; j_call: TRBJ2-7; clone_size: NA; cdr3_nt: TGTGCCAGCTTGCGGCGGCTAGCCCCTCCCTACGAGCAGTACTTC; cdr3_aa: CASLRRLAPPYEQYF
d_call: TRBD2; v_call: TRBV30; j_call: TRBJ2-1; clone_size: NA; cdr3_nt: TGTGCCTGGAAGCGGGGGAGTTTGGGAGGTGAGCAGTTCTTC; cdr3_aa: CAWKRGSLGGEQFF
d_call: TRBD1; v_call: TRBV4-1; j_call: TRBJ2-5; clone_size: NA; cdr3_nt: TGCGCCAGCAGCCGGAGGCCGGGACAGGGTTACCAAGAGACCCAGTACTTC; cdr3_aa: CASSRRPGQGYQETQYF
d_call: TRBD1; v_call: TRBV7-8; j_call: TRBJ2-1; clone_size: NA; cdr3_nt: TGTGCCAGCAGCTACGGACAGGGGAGCTCCTACAATGAGCAGTTCTTC; cdr3_aa: CASSYGQGSSYNEQFF
d_call: TRBD2; v_call: TRBV7-6; j_call: TRBJ2-7; clone_size: NA; cdr3_nt: TGTGCCAGCAGGTCTAGCGGGGGAGGATCCTACGAGCAGTACTTC; cdr3_aa: CASRSSGGGSYEQYF
d_call: TRBD1; v_call: TRBV2; j_call: TRBJ2-2; clone_size: NA; cdr3_nt: TGTGCCAGCAGTGAATGGGGCGGACAGGGGAACACCGGGGAGCTGTTTTTT; cdr3_aa: CASSEWGGQGNTGELFF
d_call: NA; v_call: TRBV27; j_call: TRBJ2-7; clone_size: NA; cdr3_nt: TGTGCCAGCAACCAACTAGAGCAGTACTTC; cdr3_aa: CASNQLEQYF
d_call: TRBD1; v_call: TRBV7-6; j_call: TRBJ1-1; clone_size: NA; cdr3_nt: TGTGCCAGCAGCTATGACAGGGCTACTGAAGCTTTCTTT; cdr3_aa: CASSYDRATEAFF
d_call: NA; v_call: TRBV7-8; j_call: TRBJ1-1; clone_size: NA; cdr3_nt: TGTGCCAGCAGTTTGTCTACAGGGATGAACACTGAAGCTTTCTTT; cdr3_aa: CASSLSTGMNTEAFF
d_call: NA; v_call: TRBV29-1; j_call: TRBJ1-4; clone_size: NA; cdr3_nt: TGCAGCGTTGAGGTGGGAGGCGCCACTAATGAAAAACTGTTTTTT; cdr3_aa: CSVEVGGATNEKLFF
d_call: TRBD2; v_call: TRBV7-2; j_call: TRBJ2-7; clone_size: NA; cdr3_nt: TGTGCCAGCAGCTTAGGCGGGGGGACCTCCTACGAGCAGTACTTC; cdr3_aa: CASSLGGGTSYEQYF
d_call: TRBD2; v_call: TRBV7-6; j_call: TRBJ2-7; clone_size: NA; cdr3_nt: TGTGCCAGCAGCTTAGGAGGACTAGAATACGAGCAGTACTTC; cdr3_aa: CASSLGGLEYEQYF